The next 13 T cell receptor beta chains were all read from a single sample in a study of cytomegalovirus exposure and HLA in healthy donors. The PCR was carried out with 60 Vbeta primers and 13 Jbeta primers. Repertoires were generated with immunoSEQ multiplex PCR, while TCRdb's copy carries only in-frame clones and drops some. The data hold 150,000 to 200,000 clones, with 65% to 85% observed a single time. Sequenced material: PBMCs. All receptors come from a woman between 50 and 59 years old in good health and CMV-seropositive.

The chain combines TRBV30 with TRBJ2-5; D ambiguous. The J call may be faulty, since TRBJ2-7 better matches the DNA end. Germline assignment: CDR1 GTSNPN and CDR2 SVGIG (reference sequence). The CDR3 has 11 residues. CDR3 in DNA: TGTGCCTGGAGTATAACCTACGAGCAGTACTTC. It yields the protein CAWSITYEQYF.

The V call is TRBV11-2, the J call TRBJ1-4; D gene uncertain. This CDR3 is 15 amino acids long. Germline CDR1 reads SGHAT; CDR2 reads FQNNGV. V dropped 1 base and J dropped 7 bases, with 13 bases sitting between them. This CDR3 is CASSLGTAGGEKLFF. The CDR3 DNA reads TGTGCCAGCAGCTTAGGGACCGCGGGAGGTGAAAAACTGTTTTTT.

The chain uses TRBV7-9 and TRBJ1-2; TRBD1 agrees at 8 bases. The length of the CDR3 is 14 residues. From germline, CDR1 is SEHNR and CDR2 FQNEAQ (reference sequence). The junction had 3 bases not matched to a gene; V was cut back by 1 base and J by 5 bases. Here the CDR3 DNA reads TGTGCCAGCAGCTTAGGGCAGGGGGCATATGGCTACACCTTC. This translates into CASSLGQGAYGYTF.

The rearrangement uses TRBV11-3 and TRBJ1-5, with D perhaps matching TRBD1 (5 bases). V lost 1 base and J lost 9, with 10 bases in between. Germline values: CDR1 SGHNT, CDR2 YENEEA. The CDR3 is made up of 13 amino acids. In DNA, the CDR3 is TGTGCCAGCAGCTTAGTCCCTAGGGGGCCCCAGCATTTT. It codes for CASSLVPRGPQHF.

The V and J genes are TRBV7-6 and TRBJ1-2, with 9 bases aligning to TRBD1. V trimming: 3 bases; J trimming: 6 bases; junction bases outside the gene matches: 2. CDR1 SGHVS and CDR2 FNYEAQ come from the germline V gene. There are 13 residues in the CDR3. CDR3 coding DNA: TGTGCCAGCAGCTTCACAGGGGGCGATGGCTACACCTTC. This encodes CASSFTGGDGYTF. Full variable domain (missing parts from reference TRBV7-6 and TRBJ1-2): GAGVSQSPRYKVTKRGQDVALRCDPISGHVSLYWYRQALGQGPEFLTYFNYEAQQDKSGLPNDRFSAERPEGSISTLTIQRTEQRDSAMYRCASSFTGGDGYTFGSGTRLTVV.

This clone was detected once. This chain links TRBV5-1 with TRBJ2-7; maybe TRBD1 (6 bases). CDR3 length: 14 residues. Germline CDR1 reads SGHRS; CDR2 reads YFSETQ. With 3 bases removed from V and 4 bases from J, the gap between germline ends came to 14 bases. Written as DNA, the CDR3 is TGCGCCAGCAGCTCCCTCGAAGGGGGATACGAGCAGTACTTC. Protein product: CASSSLEGGYEQYF.

The chain links TRBV5-1 to TRBJ1-1; no reliable D call. Germline V gives CDR1 SGHRS, CDR2 YFSETQ. The CDR3 extends over 16 amino acids. Trimming left V 5 bases short and J 4 bases short, with 21 bases between. The CDR3 DNA is TGCGCCAGCAGTCCGGGAACCACGAGTCAAAGCACTGAAGCTTTCTTT. It yields the protein CASSPGTTSQSTEAFF. The full variable domain, completed using reference TRBV5-1 and TRBJ1-1, is KAGVTQTPRYLIKTRGQQVTLSCSPISGHRSVSWYQQTPGQGLQFLFEYFSETQRNKGNFPGRFSGRQFSNSRSEMNVSTLELGDSALYLCASSPGTTSQSTEAFFGQGTRLTVV.

In its sample, this clone was seen a few times. This CDR3 reads CASTGTSTGELFF. The CDR3 DNA reads as TGCGCCAGCACCGGGACTAGCACCGGGGAGCTGTTTTTT. The V and J genes are TRBV10-2 and TRBJ2-2; 8 bases fit TRBD2. The junction had 2 bases not matched to a gene; V was cut back by 7 bases and J by 4 bases. CDR1 and CDR2 (germline): WSHSY, SAAADI. The CDR3 length is 13 residues.

V is TRBV7-2 and J is TRBJ2-5; 11 bases fit TRBD2. The CDR3 length is 15 residues. V was pared by 2 bases and J by 5 bases, with 4 bases of the junction left unmatched. CDR1 is SGHTA and CDR2 is FQGNSA in the germline V gene. In DNA form, the CDR3 reads TGTGCCAGCAGCTTAACTAGCGGGGGAGGGGAGACCCAGTACTTC. Translated: CASSLTSGGGETQYF. Drawing the rest from reference TRBV7-2 and TRBJ2-5, the complete variable domain is GAGVSQSPSNKVTEKGKDVELRCDPISGHTALYWYRQSLGQGLEFLIYFQGNSAPDKSGLPSDRFSAERTGGSVSTLTIQRTQQEDSAVYLCASSLTSGGGETQYFGPGTRLLVL.

The sample holds one count of this clone. The chain employs TRBV7-9 and TRBJ1-2; D is possibly TRBD1 (6 bases). Trimming took off 2 bases at V and 1 base at J, with 23 bases between the two ends. The germline gives CDR1 SEHNR, CDR2 FQNEAQ (reference sequence). This CDR3 contains 19 residues. CDR3 DNA sequence: TGTGCCAGCAGCTTATGGCAGGGGTCCTCGATGATTAATAACTATGGCTACACCTTC. It is translated as CASSLWQGSSMINNYGYTF.

The rearrangement uses TRBV9 and TRBJ2-2, with TRBD1 matching over 7 bases. This CDR3 comprises 17 residues. Trimming at V came to 0 bases and at J to 0 bases, leaving 5 bases not matched to a gene. Germline-derived CDR1 and CDR2 are SGDLS and YYNGEE. The CDR3: CASSVGLGGTNTGELFF. In DNA, the CDR3 is TGTGCCAGCAGCGTAGGTTTAGGGGGCACGAACACCGGGGAGCTGTTTTTT.

The V gene is TRBV7-9, the J gene TRBJ2-2, with D possibly TRBD2 on 5 matching bases. V gave up 3 bases and J gave up 6 bases, with 14 bases separating them. CDR3 length equals 15 residues. Germline CDR1 reads SEHNR; CDR2 reads FQNEAQ (reference sequence). The CDR3 DNA reads as TGTGCCAGCAGCTTTGGCGGGTCCATCTCCGGGGAGCTGTTTTTT. It yields the protein CASSFGGSISGELFF.

This clone was picked up a small number of times. The chain recombines TRBV7-9 with TRBJ1-2; the match to TRBD1 covers 8 bases. The CDR3 has 16 amino acids. Looked up from germline, CDR1 is SEHNR and CDR2 is FQNEAQ (reference sequence). With 5 bases clipped from V and 2 bases from J, the junction kept 10 bases outside the gene matches. This CDR3 is CASSDFPRGPNYGYTF. The CDR3 DNA reads as TGTGCCAGCAGCGATTTCCCCAGGGGGCCGAACTATGGCTACACCTTC.